This T cell receptor beta chain emerged from a study of OX40 agonist ivuxolimab in advanced cancers. The method was immunoSEQ multiplex PCR; TCRdb's version includes in-frame clones alone and lacks a portion of them. This sample carries tens of thousands of clones, approximately 86% of them seen once, and the ten largest clones take about 0.75%. Cycle 7 day 1, cycle 4 day 1, and baseline were the timepoints at which blood was sampled. Whole-study results and caveats: Compared with others, partial responders at 0.1-3.0 mg/kg displayed clonal expansion among the lowest. In a subset of nonresponders, normalized T-cell clonal expansion was also low.

Note on this clone: No antigen is known for it.

This clonotype was obtained from an adult with an advanced solid tumor such as melanoma, head and neck, liver or kidney cancer. The input for sequencing was CD4+ or CD8+ T cells sorted from blood, taken in a trial of the OX40 agonist ivuxolimab.

CDR3 sequence (DNA): TGTGCCAGTAGTATAGCCCTAGACAGCGTGAACACTGAAGCTTTCTTT. The encoded protein is CASSIALDSVNTEAFF. This chain uses TRBV19 with TRBJ1-1; tentative D call: TRBD1 (5 bases). The CDR3 runs 16 residues. Trimming left V 1 base short and J 0 bases short, with 12 bases between. The germline V gene has CDR1 LNHDA and CDR2 SQIVND (reference sequence). The full variable domain, with the rest looked up from reference TRBV19 and TRBJ1-1, is DGGITQSPKYLFRKEGQNVTLSCEQNLNHDAMYWYRQDPGQGLRLIYYSQIVNDFQKGDIAEGYSVSREKKESFPLTVTSAQKNPTAFYLCASSIALDSVNTEAFFGQGTRLTVV.